One sample yielded the 5 T cell receptor beta chains listed below, sequenced in a study of early T cells in non-severe SARS-CoV-2 infection. TCRdb reanalysed the 5' RACE reads using MiXCR and keeps one entry per CDR3 protein. The sample comprises roughly 56,000 distinct CDR3 sequences, under 12% of which are singletons, and 5.5% to 7% rests with the top ten. The sequenced sample was whole blood. The receptors originated from an adult who was a healthcare worker with PCR-confirmed SARS-CoV-2 infection or an uninfected control (not recorded which).

There are many counts of this clonotype. The V call is TRBV12-3 or TRBV12-4, the J call TRBJ1-3; tentatively, D is TRBD1 (6 bases). The CDR3 covers 14 residues. Trimming stripped 6 bases from V and 4 bases from J, with 13 bases between. CDR3 nucleotides: TGTGCCAGCAGAACAGGGTCCTCGGGAAACACCATATATTTT. This sequence encodes CASRTGSSGNTIYF.

The chain joins TRBV4-3 to TRBJ1-4; TRBD1 is a possible D gene (5 bases). Germline V gives CDR1 LGHNA, CDR2 YSLEER. This CDR3 comprises 15 residues. Trimming took off 4 bases at V and 0 bases at J, with 9 bases between the two ends. CDR3 loop: CASSRLDTTNEKLFF. The CDR3 nucleotides read TGCGCCAGCAGCCGATTGGACACAACTAATGAAAAACTGTTTTTT.

At least ten counts were recorded for this clonotype. This chain links TRBV7-6 with TRBJ2-7; 9 positions agree with TRBD2. After removal of 5 bases from V and 6 bases from J, the junction contained 11 bases not matched to a gene. CDR3 length equals 15 residues. Germline assignment: CDR1 SGHVS and CDR2 FNYEAQ. The CDR3 DNA reads TGTGCCAGCAGCACAAGGGGTAGCGGGAGATCCGAGCAGTACTTC. Translating gives CASSTRGSGRSEQYF. Looking up the rest from reference TRBV7-6 and TRBJ2-7 gives the full variable domain: GAGVSQSPRYKVTKRGQDVALRCDPISGHVSLYWYRQALGQGPEFLTYFNYEAQQDKSGLPNDRFSAERPEGSISTLTIQRTEQRDSAMYRCASSTRGSGRSEQYFGPGTRLTVT.

This clonotype appeared many times. The chain has TRBV3-1 and TRBJ2-2; D perhaps matches TRBD1 (6 bases). V was pared by 1 base and J by 0 bases, with 6 bases between. Germline CDR1 is LGHDT and CDR2 is YNNKEL (reference sequence). This CDR3 contains 15 residues. CDR3 sequence (DNA): TGTGCCAGCAGCCAAGCAGGGGCGAACACCGGGGAGCTGTTTTTT. Translated: CASSQAGANTGELFF.

Only one count was recorded for this clonotype. J is TRBJ2-1 and V is TRBV19, with 8 bases lining up with TRBD1. With 5 bases clipped from V and 0 bases from J, the junction kept 3 bases outside the gene matches. Germline assignment: CDR1 LNHDA and CDR2 SQIVND (reference sequence). The CDR3 loop spans 15 amino acids. This CDR3 is CASSSDRVSYNEQFF. The CDR3, as DNA: TGTGCCAGTAGTTCGGACAGGGTCTCCTACAATGAGCAGTTCTTC.